The clone carrying this T cell receptor (beta chain) was counted between two and nine times. A sample-barcoded 5' primer and a J-beta primer mix were used in a second PCR of about 6 to 11 cycles. TCRdb independently ran MiXCR on the 5' RACE reads; one entry per CDR3 protein. The sample holds around 1.7 million distinct CDR3 sequences; approximately 30% are singletons and the top ten take about 7.7%. This entry comes from a study of blood T cells in healthy people across ages. Per the germline V gene, CDR1 is MNHNY and CDR2 is SVGAGI (reference sequence). The CDR3 length is 12 residues. The V end lost 6 bases, the J end lost 7 bases, and 10 bases lay between the germline ends. Caucasian individuals from Russia who were healthy and aged 6 to 90 acted as donors.

The receptor was derived from a woman aged 30 to 39 in good health. The chain recombines TRBV6-6 with TRBJ2-1; possible D gene TRBD1, 5 bases. Sequenced material: blood. CDR3 loop: CASRTGRNEQFF. The CDR3 DNA reads TGTGCCAGCAGAACAGGAAGAAATGAGCAGTTCTTC.